These 10 T cell receptor beta chains originate from one sample sequenced in a study of blood T cell repertoires in COVID-19. TCRdb's table, derived via immunoSEQ multiplex PCR, lists solely in-frame clones and lacks some. The sample includes roughly 72,000 clones, around 79% of them seen just once. The source material was peripheral blood. These receptors came from a woman aged 80 or over with active or convalescent COVID-19.

This chain uses TRBV30 with TRBJ2-7; TRBD1 aligns across 10 bases. J gave up 5 bases and V 4 bases, and 11 bases lay outside the gene matches. This CDR3 has 15 residues. The germline V gene has CDR1 GTSNPN and CDR2 SVGIG (reference sequence). The CDR3 here is CAWKDDRGRLHEQYF. In nucleotides, the CDR3 is TGTGCCTGGAAGGACGACAGGGGGCGCTTACACGAGCAGTACTTC.

The rearrangement uses TRBV6-6 and TRBJ2-5; D uncertain. CDR1 is MNHNY and CDR2 is SVGAGI in the germline V gene (reference sequence). The CDR3 has 13 amino acids. Trimming cost V 6 bases and J 3 bases, with 11 bases left between them. Here the CDR3 DNA reads TGTGCCAGCAGCGACATAATGAAAGAGACCCAGTACTTC. This encodes CASSDIMKETQYF.

This clone occurred once. The V call is TRBV9, the J call TRBJ2-3; the match to TRBD2 covers 7 bases. V was pared by 5 bases and J by 2 bases, with 8 bases of the junction left unmatched. Per germline, CDR1 SGDLS and CDR2 YYNGEE. The CDR3 sequence is 15 residues long. CDR3 amino acids: CASSPRQRDTDTQYF. The CDR3 bases are TGTGCCAGCAGTCCTCGACAGCGGGACACAGATACGCAGTATTTT.

The chain employs TRBV3-1 (or the pseudogene TRBV3-2) and TRBJ2-7; D perhaps matches TRBD2 (6 bases). This CDR3 comprises 14 residues. V gave up 1 base and J gave up 8 bases, with 15 bases separating them. Germline V gene sequence: CDR1 LGHDT, CDR2 YNNKEL (reference sequence). The DNA of the CDR3 is TGTGCCAGCAGCCAAGCCCTACTAGCAGTTAAGCAGTACTTC. It specifies CASSQALLAVKQYF.

CDR3 protein: CASSLVGLAGGSGELFF. CDR3 nucleotide sequence: TGTGCCAGCAGCTTAGTGGGACTAGCGGGAGGGTCTGGGGAGCTGTTTTTT. This chain connects TRBV7-2 to TRBJ2-2; 16 nucleotides align to TRBD2. This CDR3 is 17 amino acids long. J gave up 8 bases and V 1 base, and 4 bases lay outside the gene matches. Germline CDR1 reads SGHTA; CDR2 reads FQGNSA. The full variable domain, rest sourced from reference TRBV7-2 and TRBJ2-2, is GAGVSQSPSNKVTEKGKDVELRCDPISGHTALYWYRQSLGQGLEFLIYFQGNSAPDKSGLPSDRFSAERTGGSVSTLTIQRTQQEDSAVYLCASSLVGLAGGSGELFFGEGSRLTVL.

This clone has more than one count but fewer than ten. This chain uses TRBV7-2 with TRBJ2-7, with 11 bases matching TRBD2. In germline, CDR1 is SGHTA, CDR2 FQGNSA. The J segment lost 4 bases and the V segment lost 1 base, leaving 6 bases of the junction unmatched. This CDR3 spans 16 amino acids. In DNA, the CDR3 is TGTGCCAGCAGCTTAGATGGGACTAGCGGTACGTACGAGCAGTACTTC. Translated, it gives CASSLDGTSGTYEQYF.

The chain carries TRBV28 and TRBJ1-5, with 9 bases that match TRBD1. The CDR3 has 15 residues. The J segment lost 2 bases and the V segment lost 5 bases, leaving 4 bases of the junction unmatched. Per germline, CDR1 MDHEN and CDR2 SYDVKM. CDR3 residues: CASSAWTGGNQPQHF. In nucleotides, the CDR3 is TGTGCCAGCAGTGCATGGACAGGGGGCAATCAGCCCCAGCATTTT.

The rearrangement uses TRBV2 and TRBJ1-2; tentative D call: TRBD1 (5 bases). CDR1 is SNHLY, CDR2 FYNNEI, per germline. The V end lost 7 bases, the J end lost 4 bases, and 16 bases lay between the germline ends. This CDR3 region has 14 residues. The CDR3 loop is CASTGRDRGYGYTF. DNA for the CDR3: TGTGCCAGCACGGGGAGGGACCGCGGCTATGGCTACACCTTC.

V usage is TRBV12-5 and J usage is TRBJ2-3; TRBD2 matches at 8 bases. Germline CDR1 is LGHNT and CDR2 is FRNRAP. The CDR3 is made up of 15 amino acids. Trimming at V came to 5 bases and at J to 2 bases, leaving 6 bases not matched to a gene. The CDR3, as DNA: TGTGCTAGTGGTCCCTTAGCGGGGCCCACAGATACGCAGTATTTT. The encoded protein is CASGPLAGPTDTQYF.

The chain couples TRBV4-3 to TRBJ2-3; unclear D gene. The CDR3 loop spans 16 amino acids. The germline V gene encodes CDR1 LGHNA and CDR2 YSLEER. The ends were cut back, 0 bases at V and 2 bases at J, with 12 bases in the middle. The CDR3 DNA follows: TGCGCCAGCAGCCAAGATAGACTCCCCCACACAGATACGCAGTATTTT. Protein product: CASSQDRLPHTDTQYF.